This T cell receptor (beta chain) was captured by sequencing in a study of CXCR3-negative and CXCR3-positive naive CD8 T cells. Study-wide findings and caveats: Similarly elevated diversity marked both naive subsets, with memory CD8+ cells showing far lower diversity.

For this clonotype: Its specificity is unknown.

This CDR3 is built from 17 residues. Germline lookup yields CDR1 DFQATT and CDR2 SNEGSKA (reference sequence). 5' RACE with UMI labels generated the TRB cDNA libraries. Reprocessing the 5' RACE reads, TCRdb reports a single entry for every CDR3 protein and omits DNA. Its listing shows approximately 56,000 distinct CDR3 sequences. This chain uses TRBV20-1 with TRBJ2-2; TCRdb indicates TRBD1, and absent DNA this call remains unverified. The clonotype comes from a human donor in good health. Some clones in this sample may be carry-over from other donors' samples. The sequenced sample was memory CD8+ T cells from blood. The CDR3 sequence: CSARNPGSGGRTGELFF.